The rows below give T cell receptor beta chains drawn from one sample of a study of cytomegalovirus exposure and HLA in healthy donors. Profiled with immunoSEQ multiplex PCR; TCRdb holds only in-frame clones, not every one. This sample has under 250,000 clones, with 85% to 90% found just once. The source material was PBMCs. Every receptor here comes from a human donor in good health. Each CDR3 is given with its conserved first and last residue. D genes are given only for firm matches. Size values are once, few and many counts, or a class for expanded clones, and some rows have none.

j_call: TRBJ1-1; d_call: .; v_call: TRBV7-9; clone_size: .; cdr3_aa: CSSSPTPSNTEAFF; cdr3_nt: TGTTCCAGCAGCCCTACCCCATCGAACACTGAAGCTTTCTTT
j_call: TRBJ2-7; d_call: .; v_call: TRBV4-1; clone_size: once; cdr3_aa: CASSQMPSHRDTTSGYEQYF; cdr3_nt: TGCGCCAGCAGCCAGATGCCGAGCCACCGGGACACTACCTCGGGTTACGAGCAGTACTTC
j_call: TRBJ2-7; d_call: .; v_call: TRBV5-6; clone_size: .; cdr3_aa: CASSFRSSYEQYF; cdr3_nt: TGTGCCAGCAGCTTCCGCAGCTCCTACGAGCAGTACTTC
j_call: TRBJ2-1; d_call: .; v_call: TRBV4-3; clone_size: .; cdr3_aa: CASSQDIGRDSYNEQFF; cdr3_nt: TGCGCCAGCAGCCAAGATATCGGGAGAGATTCCTACAATGAGCAGTTCTTC
j_call: TRBJ1-5; d_call: .; v_call: TRBV27; clone_size: once; cdr3_aa: CASSPNPTGWYQPQHF; cdr3_nt: TGTGCCAGCAGTCCAAACCCAACAGGGTGGTATCAGCCCCAGCATTTT
j_call: TRBJ2-7; d_call: TRBD2; v_call: TRBV9; clone_size: .; cdr3_aa: CASSVHGTSGTYEQYF; cdr3_nt: TGTGCCAGCAGCGTCCATGGGACTAGCGGGACCTACGAGCAGTACTTC
j_call: TRBJ1-2; d_call: .; v_call: TRBV2; clone_size: .; cdr3_aa: CASSLSNYGYTF; cdr3_nt: TGTGCCAGCAGCTTGAGTAACTATGGCTACACCTTC
j_call: TRBJ2-5; d_call: .; v_call: TRBV10-2; clone_size: .; cdr3_aa: CASQYSLNQETQYF; cdr3_nt: TGCGCCAGCCAATACAGCTTAAACCAAGAGACCCAGTACTTC
j_call: TRBJ2-5; d_call: TRBD2; v_call: TRBV4-1; clone_size: .; cdr3_aa: CASSQLAGRETQYF; cdr3_nt: TGCGCCAGCAGCCAACTAGCGGGTCGTGAGACCCAGTACTTC
j_call: TRBJ2-3; d_call: .; v_call: TRBV25-1; clone_size: .; cdr3_aa: CASSAGPLQYF; cdr3_nt: TGTGCCAGCTCGGCTGGGCCGTTACAGTATTTT
j_call: TRBJ1-4; d_call: .; v_call: TRBV5-1; clone_size: .; cdr3_aa: CASSPGFGEKLFF; cdr3_nt: TGCGCCAGCAGCCCAGGCTTTGGTGAAAAACTGTTTTTT
j_call: TRBJ2-3; d_call: TRBD2; v_call: TRBV5-1; clone_size: .; cdr3_aa: CASSPRGLAGLADTQYF; cdr3_nt: TGCGCCAGCAGCCCGAGGGGACTAGCGGGCCTGGCGGATACGCAGTATTTT
j_call: TRBJ2-1; d_call: .; v_call: TRBV30; clone_size: .; cdr3_aa: CAWGGRDEQFF; cdr3_nt: TGTGCCTGGGGTGGGCGGGATGAGCAGTTCTTC
j_call: TRBJ2-1; d_call: TRBD1; v_call: TRBV7-2; clone_size: .; cdr3_aa: CASSFQGAYNEQFF; cdr3_nt: TGTGCCAGCAGCTTCCAGGGGGCCTACAATGAGCAGTTCTTC
j_call: TRBJ1-5; d_call: .; v_call: TRBV30; clone_size: .; cdr3_aa: CAWSADDYNQPRHF; cdr3_nt: TGTGCCTGGAGTGCGGATGACTACAATCAGCCCCGGCATTTT
j_call: TRBJ1-1; d_call: .; v_call: TRBV30; clone_size: .; cdr3_aa: CAWSVNTEAFF; cdr3_nt: TGTGCCTGGAGCGTTAACACTGAAGCTTTCTTT
j_call: TRBJ1-2; d_call: .; v_call: TRBV2; clone_size: .; cdr3_aa: CASSEIDLNYGYTF; cdr3_nt: TGTGCCAGCAGTGAGATAGACTTAAACTATGGCTACACCTTC
j_call: TRBJ2-1; d_call: .; v_call: TRBV30; clone_size: .; cdr3_aa: CAWSVNSEGEQFF; cdr3_nt: TGTGCCTGGAGTGTTAATAGCGAAGGTGAGCAGTTCTTC
j_call: TRBJ1-6; d_call: TRBD1; v_call: TRBV13; clone_size: .; cdr3_aa: CASRDRTGGSPLHF; cdr3_nt: TGTGCCAGCAGGGACCGGACAGGCGGCTCACCCCTCCACTTT
j_call: TRBJ2-7; d_call: .; v_call: TRBV5-5; clone_size: .; cdr3_aa: CASSLDLDPGEQYF; cdr3_nt: TGTGCCAGCAGCTTGGACCTGGATCCGGGGGAGCAGTACTTC
j_call: TRBJ1-1; d_call: TRBD1; v_call: TRBV13; clone_size: .; cdr3_aa: CASSFATGVSLAEAFF; cdr3_nt: TGTGCCAGCAGCTTTGCGACAGGGGTTTCCCTCGCTGAAGCTTTCTTT
j_call: TRBJ2-7; d_call: TRBD1; v_call: TRBV27; clone_size: .; cdr3_aa: CASSLWTRDRSYEQYF; cdr3_nt: TGTGCCAGCAGTTTATGGACCCGGGACAGATCCTACGAGCAGTACTTC
j_call: TRBJ2-7; d_call: TRBD1; v_call: TRBV7-8; clone_size: .; cdr3_aa: CASSLPGQGEQYF; cdr3_nt: TGTGCCAGCAGCTTACCGGGACAGGGGGAGCAGTACTTC
j_call: TRBJ2-3; d_call: TRBD2; v_call: TRBV4-1; clone_size: .; cdr3_aa: CASSQEVREVTDTQYF; cdr3_nt: TGCGCCAGCAGCCAAGAGGTGCGGGAGGTTACAGATACGCAGTATTTT
j_call: TRBJ1-4; d_call: .; v_call: TRBV5-6; clone_size: .; cdr3_aa: CASRGGTNEKLFF; cdr3_nt: TGTGCCAGCAGAGGAGGGACTAATGAAAAACTGTTTTTT
j_call: TRBJ2-2; d_call: .; v_call: TRBV5-3; clone_size: .; cdr3_aa: CARSLSSNGELFF; cdr3_nt: TGTGCCAGAAGCCTTAGCTCGAACGGGGAGCTGTTTTTT
j_call: TRBJ2-5; d_call: .; v_call: TRBV11-2; clone_size: .; cdr3_aa: CASSEQGETQYF; cdr3_nt: TGTGCCAGCAGCGAGCAGGGAGAGACCCAGTACTTC
j_call: TRBJ2-1; d_call: TRBD2; v_call: TRBV19; clone_size: .; cdr3_aa: CASSLIAGGKNEQFF; cdr3_nt: TGTGCCAGTAGTCTAATAGCGGGAGGTAAAAATGAGCAGTTCTTC
j_call: TRBJ1-2; d_call: TRBD1; v_call: TRBV18; clone_size: .; cdr3_aa: CASSPPRDRGEGYTF; cdr3_nt: TGTGCCAGCTCACCACCTCGGGACAGGGGAGAAGGCTACACCTTC
j_call: TRBJ1-2; d_call: .; v_call: TRBV5-4; clone_size: .; cdr3_aa: CASSLEEGNGYTF; cdr3_nt: TGTGCCAGCAGCTTGGAGGAGGGTAATGGCTACACCTTC
j_call: TRBJ2-3; d_call: .; v_call: TRBV7-9; clone_size: few; cdr3_aa: CASHRGTYTDTQYF; cdr3_nt: TGTGCCAGCCACCGCGGAACTTACACAGATACGCAGTATTTT
j_call: TRBJ2-5; d_call: .; v_call: TRBV5-4; clone_size: .; cdr3_aa: CASSTGQRPETQYF; cdr3_nt: TGTGCCAGCAGTACCGGACAGAGGCCGGAGACCCAGTACTTC
j_call: TRBJ2-5; d_call: TRBD2; v_call: TRBV6-5; clone_size: .; cdr3_aa: CASSYGRGVIQETQYF; cdr3_nt: TGTGCCAGCAGTTACGGGCGGGGGGTGATACAAGAGACCCAGTACTTC
j_call: TRBJ1-1; d_call: TRBD1; v_call: TRBV4-3; clone_size: .; cdr3_aa: CARKGTGDKTEAFF; cdr3_nt: TGCGCCCGAAAAGGGACAGGGGATAAGACTGAAGCTTTCTTT
j_call: TRBJ2-7; d_call: TRBD2; v_call: TRBV7-9; clone_size: .; cdr3_aa: CSSSPRTGEGSYEQYF; cdr3_nt: TGTTCCAGCAGCCCCCGAACGGGGGAGGGGTCCTACGAGCAGTACTTC
j_call: TRBJ2-3; d_call: .; v_call: TRBV15; clone_size: .; cdr3_aa: CATSRGGADTQYF; cdr3_nt: TGTGCCACCAGCAGAGGAGGAGCAGATACGCAGTATTTT